This T cell receptor (beta chain) was sequenced for a study of CD8 T cells in Susac syndrome. Study results and limitations: The Susac syndrome CD4+ T cell repertoires displayed no clonal expansion.

Random-hexamer reverse transcription was applied to about 0.5 to 1 ug RNA. The TCR beta CDR3 was amplified by immunoSEQ multiplex PCR across 54 Vbeta, 13 Jbeta. MiXCR was run by TCRdb on the immunoSEQ multiplex PCR reads, yielding one entry per CDR3 protein. The sample lists roughly 150,000 distinct CDR3 sequences; approximately 96% were seen once. As concerns this clonotype: Its specificity is not known.

Germline V gives CDR1 MRHNA, CDR2 SNTAGT. The CDR3 covers 15 residues. V shed 5 bases, J shed 4 bases, and the junction held 7 bases outside the gene matches. This sequence was found in a human donor with Susac syndrome. This chain uses TRBV6-4 with TRBJ2-1, with TRBD1 identical over 8 bases. The sample consisted of CD4+ T cells from PBMCs. Here the CDR3 DNA reads TGTGCCAGCAGTAGAGACAGGGGAGGTTACAATGAGCAGTTCTTC. Translation: CASSRDRGGYNEQFF.